Below are 24 T cell receptor beta chains sequenced from a single sample in a study of shared clonotypes between healthy human individuals. The assay was immunoSEQ multiplex PCR, and TCRdb's table has in-frame clones only and misses some. The table has roughly 2.2 million clones, 85% to 95% seen once. The sequencing input was naive CD4+ T cells from PBMCs. Subset described: CD45RA+ positively selected. These receptors were taken from a man aged 18 to 30 in good health. Some clones in this sample may be carry-over from other donors' samples.

The V and J genes are TRBV28 and TRBJ1-5; no definite D call. This CDR3 comprises 11 residues. Germline CDR1 MDHEN, CDR2 SYDVKM. Trimming cost V 10 bases and J 4 bases, with 8 bases left between them. CDR3 protein: CATQKNQPQHF. CDR3 nucleotide sequence: TGTGCCACACAGAAGAATCAGCCCCAGCATTTT.

This chain uses TRBV2 with TRBJ2-7; 7 positions match TRBD2. The CDR3 has 14 amino acids. V lost 7 bases and J lost 3; bases outside the gene matches: 9. Germline-derived CDR1 and CDR2 are SNHLY and FYNNEI. CDR3 in DNA: TGTGCCAGCAAGGGGACGGGAGGCCTCTACGAGCAGTACTTC. It translates to CASKGTGGLYEQYF.

The CDR3 coding sequence is TGCGCCAGCAGAGGGGAACCCCAGAATGAGCAGTTCTTC. This sequence encodes CASRGEPQNEQFF. The chain carries TRBV5-1 and TRBJ2-1; TRBD1 is a possible D gene (5 bases). V was trimmed by 5 bases and J by 7 bases, leaving 13 bases between them. CDR1 is SGHRS and CDR2 is YFSETQ in the germline V gene. The CDR3 sequence is 13 residues long. The variable domain in full, completed from reference TRBV5-1 and TRBJ2-1, reads KAGVTQTPRYLIKTRGQQVTLSCSPISGHRSVSWYQQTPGQGLQFLFEYFSETQRNKGNFPGRFSGRQFSNSRSEMNVSTLELGDSALYLCASRGEPQNEQFFGPGTRLTVL.

The chain is built from TRBV7-8 and TRBJ1-5; D not resolved. Trimming cost V 2 bases and J 6 bases, with 11 bases left between them. CDR3 size: 14 residues. CDR1 and CDR2 from the germline V gene are SGHVS and FQNEAQ. The chain's CDR3 is CASSLWGVGQPQHF. In nucleotides, the CDR3 is TGTGCCAGCAGCTTATGGGGTGTTGGTCAGCCCCAGCATTTT.

This sequence joins TRBV5-5 and TRBJ2-5; 9 bases are shared with TRBD1. This CDR3 region has 14 residues. CDR1 and CDR2 from the germline V gene are SGHKS and YYEKEE (reference sequence). After removal of 4 bases from V and 1 base from J, the junction contained 2 bases not matched to a gene. The CDR3 nucleotides are TGTGCCAGCAGCCAACAGGGGGCCCAAGAGACCCAGTACTTC. It translates to CASSQQGAQETQYF.

This rearrangement joins TRBV6-1 to TRBJ2-7; possibly TRBD1 for D (6 bases). The CDR3 loop spans 13 amino acids. Germline V gene sequence: CDR1 MNHNS, CDR2 SASEGT. Trimming left V 3 bases short and J 2 bases short, with 8 bases between. The CDR3 spells CASSDQGPYEQYF. CDR3 nucleotide sequence: TGTGCCAGCAGTGACCAGGGGCCCTACGAGCAGTACTTC.

This chain connects TRBV6-6 to TRBJ2-5, with D perhaps given as TRBD1 or TRBD2 (5 bases each). Germline CDR1 reads MNHNY; CDR2 reads SVGAGI (reference sequence). This CDR3 region has 15 residues. V dropped 7 bases and J dropped 2 bases, with 17 bases sitting between them. In DNA, the CDR3 is TGTGCCAGCACCCAGAGGGGAGCGGCACAAGAGACCCAGTACTTC. Protein: CASTQRGAAQETQYF.

The V gene is TRBV4-1, the J gene TRBJ1-5; no clear D. The CDR3 has 14 amino acids. Germline CDR1 is MGHRA and CDR2 is YSYEKL. V was clipped by 0 bases and J by 6 bases, with 9 bases between them. CDR3 amino acids: CASSQESGFQPQHF. CDR3 in DNA: TGCGCCAGCAGCCAAGAGTCGGGGTTTCAGCCCCAGCATTTT.

This chain connects TRBV5-6 to TRBJ1-2; weak D call: TRBD1 (5 bases). Between the trimmed V and J ends, which lost 4 bases and 5 bases, there was a span of 15 bases. The germline gives CDR1 SGHDT, CDR2 YYEEEE. CDR3 length: 14 amino acids. The CDR3 nucleotides read TGTGCCAGCAGCGGAGGGGTAGGAGGGTATGGCTACACCTTC. Translated: CASSGGVGGYGYTF.

V and J are TRBV5-4 and TRBJ2-1; D is unresolved. This CDR3 comprises 12 residues. Trimming cost V 3 bases and J 9 bases, with 10 bases left between them. Germline-derived CDR1 and CDR2 are SGHNT and YYREEE (reference sequence). CDR3 in amino acids: CASSSVRGEQFF. The CDR3 DNA reads as TGTGCCAGCAGCTCGGTGCGTGGTGAGCAGTTCTTC.

This chain uses TRBV14 with TRBJ2-5; no definite D call. Germline-derived CDR1 and CDR2 are SGHDN and FVKESK. This CDR3 spans 12 amino acids. Trimming left V 1 base short and J 5 bases short, with 5 bases between. In nucleotides, the CDR3 is TGTGCCAGCAGCCAAGTTATGGAGACCCAGTACTTC. This sequence encodes CASSQVMETQYF.

This clone was seen only once. The rearrangement links TRBV5-8 to TRBJ1-2; weak D call: TRBD1 (5 bases). Germline V gene data show CDR1 as SGHTS and CDR2 as YDEGEE. V shed 1 base and J shed 1 base, with 11 bases lying between them. The CDR3 is 15 amino acids. CDR3 region: CASSLFWGGNYGYTF. The CDR3 DNA sequence: TGTGCCAGCAGCTTGTTCTGGGGGGGTAACTATGGCTACACCTTC.

This clone was seen only a few times. CDR3 region: CASILQSNTEAFF. The CDR3 nucleotides read TGTGCCAGCATCCTTCAGTCGAACACTGAAGCTTTCTTT. This chain joins TRBV2 and TRBJ1-1; no reliable D call. This CDR3 has 13 residues. V was trimmed by 7 bases and J by 1 base, leaving 10 bases between them. Germline V CDR1 and CDR2: SNHLY, FYNNEI.

The gene calls are TRBV27 and TRBJ2-1, with a tentative D call TRBD2 (6 bases). The germline CDR1 and CDR2 sequences are MNHEY and SMNVEV (reference sequence). This CDR3 region has 13 residues. Trimming left V 2 bases short and J 9 bases short, with 11 bases between. CDR3 amino acids: CASSLARGLEQFF. The DNA for the CDR3 is TGTGCCAGCAGTTTAGCGCGGGGACTTGAGCAGTTCTTC.

V usage is TRBV29-1 and J usage is TRBJ1-2, with 9 bases lining up with TRBD1. After removal of 8 bases from V and 0 bases from J, the junction contained 10 bases not matched to a gene. This CDR3 is 15 amino acids long. The V gene's germline CDR1 is SQVTM and CDR2 ANQGSEA. The DNA for the CDR3 is TGCAGCACCGGCGGACAGGGGAATCCTAACTATGGCTACACCTTC. This encodes CSTGGQGNPNYGYTF. Drawing the rest from reference TRBV29-1 and TRBJ1-2, the complete variable domain is SAVISQKPSRDICQRGTSLTIQCQVDSQVTMMFWYRQQPGQSLTLIATANQGSEATYESGFVIDKFPISRPNLTFSTLTVSNMSPEDSSIYLCSTGGQGNPNYGYTFGSGTRLTVV.

The J gene is TRBJ2-2, the V gene TRBV2, with TRBD1 matching 11 bases. CDR1 and CDR2 from the germline V gene are SNHLY and FYNNEI. V lost 6 bases, J lost 6 bases, and 0 bases stayed unmatched. The CDR3 covers 13 residues. The CDR3 coding sequence is TGTGCCAGCAGGGGACAGGGGGCCGGGGAGCTGTTTTTT. Translated, it gives CASRGQGAGELFF. Drawing the rest from reference TRBV2 and TRBJ2-2, the complete variable domain is EPEVTQTPSHQVTQMGQEVILRCVPISNHLYFYWYRQILGQKVEFLVSFYNNEISEKSEIFDDQFSVERPDGSNFTLKIRSTKLEDSAMYFCASRGQGAGELFFGEGSRLTVL.

The chain combines TRBV7-9 with TRBJ2-3; D is undetermined. CDR3 length equals 15 residues. Deletions cut 0 bases from V and 0 bases from J, with 7 bases between. From germline, CDR1 is SEHNR and CDR2 FQNEAQ (reference sequence). The CDR3 sequence is CASSLAGTSTDTQYF. CDR3 nucleotides: TGTGCCAGCAGCTTAGCGGGCACTAGCACAGATACGCAGTATTTT. The variable domain in full, with the rest retrieved from reference TRBV7-9 and TRBJ2-3, is DTGVSQNPRHKITKRGQNVTFRCDPISEHNRLYWYRQTLGQGPEFLTYFQNEAQLEKSRLLSDRFSAERPKGSFSTLEIQRTEQGDSAMYLCASSLAGTSTDTQYFGPGTRLTVL.

The chain employs TRBV5-1 and TRBJ1-4, with no clear D. The CDR3 has 15 amino acids. V gave up 0 bases and J gave up 3 bases, with 9 bases separating them. The germline V gene encodes CDR1 SGHRS and CDR2 YFSETQ. Written as DNA, the CDR3 is TGCGCCAGCAGCTTGGGGGGTGTCCCTAATGAAAAACTGTTTTTT. This gives the protein CASSLGGVPNEKLFF.

The DNA of the CDR3 is TGTGCCACCGCCGTACAGGGACCCTACGAGCAGTACTTC. As protein: CATAVQGPYEQYF. V gene TRBV2 combines with J gene TRBJ2-7; tentatively, D is TRBD1 (6 bases). This CDR3 is 13 amino acids long. The V end was cut by 10 bases, the J end by 2 bases, with 15 bases between. Germline V CDR1 and CDR2: SNHLY, FYNNEI. Full variable domain (rest looked up from reference TRBV2 and TRBJ2-7): EPEVTQTPSHQVTQMGQEVILRCVPISNHLYFYWYRQILGQKVEFLVSFYNNEISEKSEIFDDQFSVERPDGSNFTLKIRSTKLEDSAMYFCATAVQGPYEQYFGPGTRLTVT.

This rearrangement joins TRBV7-9 to TRBJ2-1, with D unclear. The ends were cut back, 6 bases at V and 0 bases at J, with 12 bases in the middle. This CDR3 is built from 15 residues. Germline values: CDR1 SEHNR, CDR2 FQNEAQ (reference sequence). In nucleotides, the CDR3 is TGTGCCAGCAGTCCCCGGCGGTCCTCCTACAATGAGCAGTTCTTC. Its protein is CASSPRRSSYNEQFF.

The chain uses TRBV10-2 and TRBJ2-1; TRBD2 aligns across 7 bases. Trimming at V came to 0 bases and at J to 3 bases, leaving 8 bases not matched to a gene. The germline V gene has CDR1 WSHSY and CDR2 SAAADI. The CDR3 has 17 amino acids. CDR3 in amino acids: CASSESLSASGYNEQFF. As DNA, the CDR3 is TGCGCCAGCAGTGAGTCGTTATCGGCTAGCGGCTACAATGAGCAGTTCTTC.

The V and J genes are TRBV28 and TRBJ2-7, with 9 bases matching TRBD1. Germline values: CDR1 MDHEN, CDR2 SYDVKM. The CDR3 runs 14 residues. V was pared by 6 bases and J by 5 bases, with 8 bases of the junction left unmatched. DNA for the CDR3: TGTGCCAGCAGAACTCCTGGACAGGGGCACGAGCAGTACTTC. It is translated as CASRTPGQGHEQYF.

For this clone: At the DNA level, this CDR3 is encoded by other sequences in the same sample as well. The J gene is TRBJ1-1, the V gene TRBV5-1; 7 nucleotides line up with TRBD1. Germline V gene sequence: CDR1 SGHRS, CDR2 YFSETQ. The CDR3 length is 14 residues. V shed 3 bases and J 1 base; nucleotides not matched to a gene: 3. This CDR3 reads CASSSGQSNTEAFF. CDR3 coding DNA: TGCGCCAGCAGCTCGGGACAGTCGAACACTGAAGCTTTCTTT.

The chain combines TRBV19 with TRBJ2-3; D is unresolved. CDR1 LNHDA and CDR2 SQIVND come from the germline V gene (reference sequence). Trimming cost V 4 bases and J 6 bases, with 11 bases left between them. This CDR3 contains 13 residues. The CDR3 nucleotides read TGTGCCAGTAGTAGTGACTCTTGGGATACGCAGTATTTT. It translates to CASSSDSWDTQYF.